This TCR beta chain is from a study of early stage breast cancer tumors. Overall study context: Of around 15 invasive breast tumors, 11 to 12 were hormone receptor-positive, HER2-negative. Samples were sequenced at around 10-fold average coverage.

Overall study results and limits: Comparing each tissue with blood distinguished tumor from normal in about 90% of the 16 patients.

The data were produced by immunoSEQ multiplex PCR, yet TCRdb's version contains in-frame clones alone and is incomplete. The sample lists about 72,000 clones, under 85% occurring once. Note on this clone: No antigen is known for it.

Germline lookup yields CDR1 PRHDT and CDR2 FYEKMQ (reference sequence). Between the trimmed V and J ends, which lost 0 bases and 0 bases, there was a span of 8 bases. The CDR3 totals 15 residues. The sample comprised blood. The TCR comes from a person between 60 and 70 years old with breast cancer. V gene TRBV13 combines with J gene TRBJ1-1; no clear D gene. In DNA form, the CDR3 reads TGTGCCAGCAGCTTAGGCCCAGGCGTGAACACTGAAGCTTTCTTT. This sequence encodes CASSLGPGVNTEAFF.